This T cell receptor (beta chain) emerged from a study of metastatic and nonmetastatic thyroid tumors. As for the study in general: Thyroid patients, malignant and benign, had repertoires compared across blood and tumor or nodule tissue. Findings and caveats of the study: Significantly greater TCR beta diversity was reportedly found in malignant thyroid tumors than in benign nodules (in blood and tumor).

This CDR3 contains 12 residues. Germline V CDR1 and CDR2: SEHNR, FQNEAQ (reference sequence). Nobody among the patients had been given any treatment before thyroid surgery. This clone was seen more than once but under ten times. Antigen: not known. Sequence at one end of the junction differs from germline and may be a read error. Authors' analysis steps: Clinicopathological groups of papillary thyroid cancer showed CDR3 differences that were used to build a distant-metastasis classifier. TCRdb re-processed the PCR reads through MiXCR. These V and J calls originate from TCRdb's pipeline instead of the authors' own analysis. The data contain under 9,500 clones, approximately 25% of them singletons.

Sequenced sample: adjacent normal tissue. The receptor's source is a female donor with papillary thyroid cancer or a benign thyroid nodule (not recorded which). Some clones in this sample may be carry-over from other donors' samples. The rearrangement joins TRBV7-9 to TRBJ1-6; D is unresolved. CDR3 loop: CAISFRNSPLHF. The CDR3 DNA is TGTGCCATCAGCTTTCGCAATTCACCCCTCCACTTT. Full variable domain (remainder filled in from reference TRBV7-9 and TRBJ1-6): DTGVSQNPRHKITKRGQNVTFRCDPISEHNRLYWYRQTLGQGPEFLTYFQNEAQLEKSRLLSDRFSAERPKGSFSTLEIQRTEQGDSAMYLCAISFRNSPLHFGNGTRLTVT.